The sequence of this T cell receptor beta chain was determined in a study of identical twins. Study-wide results and limits: Out-of-frame TCR alpha sharing in monozygotic twins exceeded recombination model predictions. Beta clonotypes that were abundant in cord blood contained fewer insertions, a pattern absent from memory repertoires. Beta out-of-frame sequences showed weaker excess sharing between twins.

This clonotype has only a few counts. Its antigen is currently unknown. TCRdb re-analysed the 5' RACE reads in MiXCR, keeping a single row per CDR3 protein. The repertoire holds fewer than 650,000 distinct CDR3 sequences, with more than 9% as singletons. Germline values: CDR1 MNHEY, CDR2 SMNVEV (reference sequence). The J segment lost 1 base and the V segment lost 4 bases, leaving 8 bases of the junction unmatched. CDR3 length equals 16 residues. Another study also made use of these data, one on yellow fever vaccine responses in identical twins.

The origin of this receptor is a young woman in good health. The V and J genes are TRBV27 and TRBJ2-3; 7 bases are a match to TRBD1. The sequenced sample was PBMCs. CDR3 sequence: CASSSSLGTGTDTQYF. The CDR3 DNA reads as TGTGCCAGCAGTTCCTCCCTCGGGACAGGCACAGATACGCAGTATTTT.